The entry below describes one TCR beta chain. In its sample, this clonotype was seen many times. Its specific antigen is unknown. Base qualities are not recorded, but no much larger clone differs from it by a single base. The data are from a study of blood T cells in healthy people across ages (dated by TCRdb to the mid-2010s). Background for the entire study: In model experiments, template switching captured about one uniquely barcoded TCR beta cDNA molecule for every two T cells. The donors were split into four age groups: young (average 16 years), middle-aged (around 40), aged (approximately 60) and long-lived (about 82). Using deep sequencing normalized with unique cDNA molecular identifiers, the study measured how TCR beta repertoire diversity changes with age. To avoid experimental bias, donors of different ages were distributed randomly across sequencing lanes. Two additional independent replicas of 1 million unique cDNA reads from the same blood draw were analyzed for two donors (one aged 18 to 29 and one aged 80 or older). Results and caveats for the whole study, not just this receptor: Estimates of total diversity based on one million sequenced T cells were regarded as lower bounds and as underestimates. Bulk unsorted PBMC profiling prevented conclusive comparison of naive and antigen-experienced compartments. Observed TCR beta diversity correlated strongly with the percentage of naive T cells measured by flow cytometry. Compared with the aged group, the long-lived group had more naive CD4+ T cells, fewer expanded clones and increased TCR diversity, a pattern suggesting age selection. Observed TCR beta diversity per million T cells fell roughly linearly with age, and a significant reduction was already apparent by age about 38. Because the CMV infection status of the donors was unknown, age-related changes in expanded clonotypes may potentially have been confounded.

The donors were roughly 39 Caucasian individuals from Russia, aged roughly 6 to 100 years, who were systemically healthy. Roughly 9 milliliters of peripheral blood were drawn from each donor into EDTA-treated Vacutainer tubes. Ficoll-Paque density-gradient centrifugation was used to isolate PBMCs, with at least 6.5 million per sample. Total RNA was extracted from PBMCs with Trizol reagent, with at least 6 micrograms obtained per sample. For every donor, flow cytometry on a PBMC aliquot measured the percentage of naive CD45RAhigh/CD27high T cells. A distance of 14 bases separates the germline ends of V and J, which lose 0 bases and 8 bases respectively. Including cysteine and phenylalanine, the CDR3 has 14 amino acids. Kept here is only the CDR3 DNA, which spans 42 bases and is read in frame from base 1. CDR1 SGDLS and CDR2 YYNGEE were looked up in the germline V gene. Library prep was done by 5' RACE. Sequencing used an Illumina HiSeq 2500. The second PCR ran for about 7 to 11 cycles and used a J-beta primer mix along with a sample-barcoded 5' primer. A unique molecular identifier was introduced onto each TCR beta cDNA molecule by a template-switch 5' adaptor carrying 12 random nucleotides. At least 3 million CDR3-containing paired-end reads were obtained from each sample. All of the RNA was converted into first-strand cDNA using the Mint cDNA synthesis kit, with a TRBC-specific oligonucleotide serving as the primer. Following uracil-DNA glycosylase treatment, all cDNA underwent a first 18-cycle PCR with the universal primers M1SS and BC2_uni_R. The authors processed their data as follows. Normalization of each sample was performed by random selection of 1 million high-quality reads, each carrying a distinct molecular identifier. Reads sharing molecular identifiers were discarded rather than binned into consensus sequences. MiTCR, set to a Q25 quality threshold and the strictest error-elimination algorithm, was used for CDR3 identification, clonotype clustering and error correction. A nonparametric unseen species model with Euler transformation was used to estimate a lower bound on total TCR beta diversity. TCRdb trimmed public reads at Q25 via fastp, called clones via MiXCR and kept in-frame beta chains. Each CDR3 protein gets just one entry, which takes the most common genes and DNA from the rows behind it. These V and J calls derive from TCRdb rather than the authors' analysis. Within this sample are 550,000 to 650,000 distinct CDR3 sequences, with about 28% of them counted one time only. Less than 20% of the sample belongs to the ten largest clones.

Sequenced material: blood. The sequence derives from an elderly woman in good health. The receptor chain draws on TRBV9 and TRBJ1-2; tentative D gene TRBD1, with 5 bases matching. The nucleotide sequence is given as TGTGCCAGCAGCGTAGCTCAGGGCCAAGACGGCTACACCTTC. Translated, it reads CASSVAQGQDGYTF.